This TCR beta chain was retrieved from a study of blood T cell repertoires in COVID-19. This clone was seen a single time. Assay used: immunoSEQ multiplex PCR; TCRdb lists only in-frame clones, some missing. The sample consists of 130,000 to 150,000 clones, roughly 80% of them appearing once. V was trimmed by 5 bases and J by 0 bases, leaving 8 bases between them. The CDR3 covers 15 residues. From germline, CDR1 is SGHVS and CDR2 FQNEAQ. The sequence was collected from a human donor in a cohort sampled during active COVID-19. Source material: peripheral blood. This chain uses TRBV7-8 with TRBJ2-6; no firm D call. The CDR3 nucleotides are TGTGCCAGCAGCCCCAGCGACTCTGGGGCCAACGTCCTGACTTTC. Translated: CASSPSDSGANVLTF.